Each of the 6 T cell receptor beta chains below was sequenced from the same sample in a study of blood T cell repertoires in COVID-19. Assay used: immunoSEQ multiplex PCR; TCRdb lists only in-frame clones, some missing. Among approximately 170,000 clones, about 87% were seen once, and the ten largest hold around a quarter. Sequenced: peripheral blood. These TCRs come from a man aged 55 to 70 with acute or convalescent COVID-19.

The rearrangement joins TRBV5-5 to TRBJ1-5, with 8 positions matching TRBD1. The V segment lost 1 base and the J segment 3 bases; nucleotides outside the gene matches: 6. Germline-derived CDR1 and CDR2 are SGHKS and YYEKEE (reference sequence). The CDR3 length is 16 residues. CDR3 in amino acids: CASSLKGQDFNQPQHF. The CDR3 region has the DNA TGTGCCAGCAGCTTGAAGGGACAGGATTTCAATCAGCCCCAGCATTTT.

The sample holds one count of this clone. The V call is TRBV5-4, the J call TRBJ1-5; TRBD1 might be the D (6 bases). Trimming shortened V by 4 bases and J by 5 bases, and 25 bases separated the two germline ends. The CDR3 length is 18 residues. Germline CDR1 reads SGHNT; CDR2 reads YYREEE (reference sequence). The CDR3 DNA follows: TGTGCCAGCAGCCTCCACAGGGAAACGCCACGGGGAGATCAGCCCCAGCATTTT. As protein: CASSLHRETPRGDQPQHF.

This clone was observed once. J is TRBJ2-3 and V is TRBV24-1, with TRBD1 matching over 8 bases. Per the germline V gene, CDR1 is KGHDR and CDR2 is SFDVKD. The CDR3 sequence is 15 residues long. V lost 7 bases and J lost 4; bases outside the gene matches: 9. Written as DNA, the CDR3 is TGTGCCACCAGCTTCCAGGGGGCAGCGGCAGATACGCAGTATTTT. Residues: CATSFQGAAADTQYF.

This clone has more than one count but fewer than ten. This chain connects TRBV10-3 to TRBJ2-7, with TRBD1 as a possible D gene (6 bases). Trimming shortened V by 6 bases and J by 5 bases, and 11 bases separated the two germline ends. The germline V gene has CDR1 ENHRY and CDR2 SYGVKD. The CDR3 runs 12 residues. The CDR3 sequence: CAISQGTDEQYF. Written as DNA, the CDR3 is TGTGCCATCAGCCAGGGGACGGACGAGCAGTACTTC.

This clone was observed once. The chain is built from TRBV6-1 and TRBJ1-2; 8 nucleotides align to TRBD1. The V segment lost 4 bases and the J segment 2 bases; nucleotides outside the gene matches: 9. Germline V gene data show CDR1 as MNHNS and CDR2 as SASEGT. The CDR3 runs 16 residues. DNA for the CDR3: TGTGCCAGCAGTGCAGGGACAGGCCTTTTAAACTATGGCTACACCTTC. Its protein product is CASSAGTGLLNYGYTF.

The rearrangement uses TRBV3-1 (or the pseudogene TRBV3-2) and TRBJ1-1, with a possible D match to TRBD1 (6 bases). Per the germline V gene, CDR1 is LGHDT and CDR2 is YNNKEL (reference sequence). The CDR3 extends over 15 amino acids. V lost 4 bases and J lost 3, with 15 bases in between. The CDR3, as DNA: TGTGCCAGCAGCCCATTGGACAGTCCCTACACTGAAGCTTTCTTT. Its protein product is CASSPLDSPYTEAFF.